The 5 T cell receptor beta chains below come from one sample, sequenced in a study of prognosis after radiotherapy for stage I lung cancer. Genomic DNA served as the source from which two-round multiplex PCR generated TCR beta CDR3 amplicons. Used in first-round PCR were primers specific to each TRBV and TRBJ gene. MiXCR, applied by TCRdb to the multiplex PCR reads, yields one record per CDR3 protein. Of approximately 16,000 distinct CDR3 sequences in the sample, around 29% were seen once. The sample in question was PBMCs, obtained before or after stereotactic body radiation therapy (not recorded which). These receptors all stem from a donor over 45 with non-small cell lung cancer.

This chain links TRBV11-2 with TRBJ2-5, with 15 bases identical to TRBD2. Germline V gene data show CDR1 as SGHAT and CDR2 as FQNNGV. The CDR3 sequence is 16 residues long. The V gene end was trimmed by 6 bases and the J gene end by 5 bases; junction bases not matched to a gene: 7. CDR3 sequence reads: CASSGLAGGQRETQYF. The CDR3 DNA reads as TGTGCCAGCAGTGGACTAGCGGGAGGGCAGAGGGAGACCCAGTACTTC.

This clonotype was recorded at least ten times. V gene TRBV6-9 combines with J gene TRBJ1-5; D gene ambiguous. Trimming left V 3 bases short and J 6 bases short, with 9 bases between. Germline V lookup: CDR1 MNHGY, CDR2 SVAAGI. This CDR3 spans 13 amino acids. The CDR3: CASSYNRGQPQHF. The CDR3 nucleotides read TGTGCCAGCAGTTACAATCGAGGTCAGCCCCAGCATTTT.

This clonotype showed up many times. This sequence joins TRBV7-3 and TRBJ2-3, with D perhaps given as TRBD1 or TRBD2 (6 bases each). Trimming removed 1 base from V and 0 bases from J, with 11 bases in between. This CDR3 comprises 16 residues. Germline CDR1 is SGHTA and CDR2 is FQGTGA. DNA for the CDR3: TGTGCCAGCAGCTTAAACGGAGGGGGTAGCACAGATACGCAGTATTTT. This gives the protein CASSLNGGGSTDTQYF.

This clonotype was picked up many times. The CDR3 DNA is TGCGCCAGCAGCCAAGTCCTCCACAGGGGACTTTTCTTC. This encodes CASSQVLHRGLFF. This chain uses TRBV4-1 with TRBJ2-1; tentative D call: TRBD1 (7 bases). This CDR3 comprises 13 residues. Germline V gives CDR1 MGHRA, CDR2 YSYEKL. V lost 1 base, J lost 16 bases, and 17 bases lay in between.

This clonotype was counted ten times or more. The V and J genes are TRBV19 and TRBJ1-5; TRBD1 agrees at 12 bases. The CDR3 has 17 residues. The J segment lost 1 base and the V segment lost 6 bases, leaving 7 bases of the junction unmatched. CDR1 and CDR2 from the germline V gene are LNHDA and SQIVND (reference sequence). In DNA, the CDR3 is TGTGCCAGTAGACCCGGGACAGGGGGCGCGAGCAATCAGCCCCAGCATTTT. This encodes CASRPGTGGASNQPQHF. The whole variable domain, remainder taken from reference TRBV19 and TRBJ1-5, is DGGITQSPKYLFRKEGQNVTLSCEQNLNHDAMYWYRQDPGQGLRLIYYSQIVNDFQKGDIAEGYSVSREKKESFPLTVTSAQKNPTAFYLCASRPGTGGASNQPQHFGDGTRLSIL.